The source of this TCR beta chain is a study of blood T cell repertoires in COVID-19. V was clipped by 6 bases and J by 2 bases, with 14 bases between them. The CDR3 runs to 15 residues. In germline, CDR1 is LNHDA, CDR2 SQIVND (reference sequence). Generated by immunoSEQ multiplex PCR, the TCRdb table keeps only in-frame clones and is missing some. The table has 68,000 or so clones, roughly 86% seen once. The sequenced sample was peripheral blood. The chain couples TRBV19 to TRBJ2-1; weak D call: TRBD2 (6 bases). The TCR was taken from a man in his fifties with acute or convalescent COVID-19. CDR3 loop: CASRMAGIAYNEQFF. In DNA, the CDR3 is TGTGCCAGTAGAATGGCGGGGATCGCCTACAATGAGCAGTTCTTC.